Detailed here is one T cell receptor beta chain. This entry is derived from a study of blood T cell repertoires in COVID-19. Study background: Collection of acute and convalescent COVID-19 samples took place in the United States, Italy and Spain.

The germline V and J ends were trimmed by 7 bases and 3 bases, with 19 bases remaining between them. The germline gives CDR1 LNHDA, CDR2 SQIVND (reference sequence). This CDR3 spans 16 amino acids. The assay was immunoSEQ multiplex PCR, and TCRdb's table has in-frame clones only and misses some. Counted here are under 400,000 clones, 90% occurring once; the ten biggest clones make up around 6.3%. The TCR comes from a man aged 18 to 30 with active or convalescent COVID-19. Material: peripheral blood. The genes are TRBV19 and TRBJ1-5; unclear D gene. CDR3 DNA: TGTGCCAGTACCCTAATCGGGTCCGGAGTCAATCAGCCCCAGCATTTT. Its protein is CASTLIGSGVNQPQHF.